Following are 30 T cell receptor beta chains from one sample sequenced in a study of T cell repertoires in ileal Crohn's disease. Time point in this sample: neoterminal ileum biopsy at postoperative endoscopy, about 6 months after surgery. The table came from immunoSEQ multiplex PCR; TCRdb's copy has only in-frame clones and leaves some out. The sample holds about 11,000 clones, around 75% seen once. Sequencing used ileal tissue. These receptor sequences come from an adult with Crohn's disease.

The gene calls are TRBV5-1 and TRBJ1-1, with 9 bases matching TRBD1. The CDR3 extends over 16 amino acids. The germline V gene encodes CDR1 SGHRS and CDR2 YFSETQ. The V and J ends lost 5 bases and 0 bases, in that order; junction bases with no gene match: 8. The CDR3 loop reads CASRILDRGMNTEAFF. The CDR3 nucleotides are TGCGCCAGCAGGATTCTGGACAGGGGAATGAACACTGAAGCTTTCTTT.

This clone was detected a few times. V and J are TRBV5-1 and TRBJ2-5; TRBD1 agrees at 8 bases. The J call may be wrong; the DNA end is better matched by TRBJ2-7. This CDR3 is 15 amino acids long. Germline CDR1 and CDR2: SGHRS and YFSETQ. CDR3 region: CASSPLTGGIYEQYF. The CDR3 DNA sequence: TGCGCCAGCAGTCCCTTAACAGGGGGGATCTACGAGCAGTACTTC.

This chain uses TRBV5-6 with TRBJ2-7; a possible D gene is TRBD1 (6 bases). CDR3 length: 15 amino acids. Germline lookup yields CDR1 SGHDT and CDR2 YYEEEE. Deletions cut 7 bases from V and 2 bases from J, with 19 bases between. CDR3 amino acids: CASRPGTTIPYEQYF. CDR3 DNA sequence: TGTGCCAGCCGCCCCGGGACAACCATCCCCTACGAGCAGTACTTC.

This sequence joins TRBV11-2 and TRBJ2-7, with 7 bases that match TRBD1. The ends lost 5 bases at V and 5 bases at J; junction bases unmatched: 6. CDR1 is SGHAT, CDR2 FQNNGV, per germline. The CDR3 sequence is 13 residues long. The CDR3 is CASSPPDRDEQYF. CDR3 coding DNA: TGTGCCAGCAGCCCCCCTGACAGGGACGAGCAGTACTTC.

This clone was seen once. The chain combines TRBV27 with TRBJ1-6; TRBD1 might be the D (6 bases). The CDR3 length is 15 residues. V shed 6 bases and J shed 7 bases, with 16 bases lying between them. Germline CDR1 is MNHEY and CDR2 is SMNVEV (reference sequence). The CDR3 loop reads CASRVLGTTNSPLHF. The CDR3 bases are TGTGCCAGCAGAGTTTTAGGGACAACGAATTCACCCCTCCACTTT.

J is TRBJ2-7 and V is TRBV2, with D possibly matching TRBD2 (5 bases). The CDR3 runs 15 residues. The germline gives CDR1 SNHLY, CDR2 FYNNEI. V was clipped by 3 bases and J by 0 bases, with 12 bases between them. The CDR3 here is CASSEWTVSSYEQYF. CDR3 bases: TGTGCCAGCAGTGAGTGGACTGTTAGCTCCTACGAGCAGTACTTC. Filled out from reference TRBV2 and TRBJ2-7, the complete variable domain reads EPEVTQTPSHQVTQMGQEVILRCVPISNHLYFYWYRQILGQKVEFLVSFYNNEISEKSEIFDDQFSVERPDGSNFTLKIRSTKLEDSAMYFCASSEWTVSSYEQYFGPGTRLTVT.

The gene calls are TRBV7-9 and TRBJ1-2; 7 bases match TRBD1. Trimming removed 5 bases from V and 7 bases from J; junction bases left unmatched: 1. The CDR3 contains 11 residues. The germline V gene encodes CDR1 SEHNR and CDR2 FQNEAQ (reference sequence). The CDR3 protein is CASSRDSGYTF. The CDR3 DNA sequence: TGTGCCAGCAGCCGGGACAGTGGCTACACCTTC.

The chain employs TRBV7-6 and TRBJ1-1; TRBD1 agrees at 10 bases. The CDR3 loop spans 14 amino acids. In germline, CDR1 is SGHVS, CDR2 FNYEAQ. V lost 3 bases, J lost 4 bases, and 2 bases stayed unmatched. The CDR3 loop reads CASSLDRGVTEAFF. The CDR3 region has the DNA TGTGCCAGCAGCTTGGACAGGGGGGTCACTGAAGCTTTCTTT.

This chain uses TRBV2 with TRBJ1-2; no firm D call. Per the germline V gene, CDR1 is SNHLY and CDR2 is FYNNEI. V was clipped by 2 bases and J by 9 bases, with 13 bases between them. The CDR3 is 13 amino acids. CDR3 amino acids: CASSEPPGRSYTF. The CDR3 DNA follows: TGTGCCAGCAGTGAACCGCCTGGGAGGAGCTACACCTTC.

Only one count was recorded for this clone. DNA of the CDR3: TGCGCCAGCAGCCAAGGCCTTATACAGAGCATGAACACTGAAGCTTTCTTT. Encoded protein: CASSQGLIQSMNTEAFF. The chain carries TRBV4-3 and TRBJ1-1; no clear D. The CDR3 sequence is 17 residues long. V shed 1 base and J shed 0 bases, with 15 bases lying between them. CDR1 LGHNA and CDR2 YSLEER come from the germline V gene.

This rearrangement joins TRBV5-1 to TRBJ2-2; D is uncertain. V lost 0 bases, J lost 7 bases, and 4 bases lay in between. Germline CDR1 reads SGHRS; CDR2 reads YFSETQ. The CDR3 loop spans 12 amino acids. This CDR3 reads CASSLDLGELFF. CDR3 coding DNA: TGCGCCAGCAGCTTGGATCTCGGGGAGCTGTTTTTT.

The chain uses TRBV27 and TRBJ1-4; D perhaps matches TRBD1 (6 bases). Trimming stripped 2 bases from V and 6 bases from J, with 13 bases between. The CDR3 has 15 amino acids. Germline V gives CDR1 MNHEY, CDR2 SMNVEV (reference sequence). The CDR3: CASSLRDMDYEKLFF. The CDR3 nucleotides are TGTGCCAGCAGTTTACGGGACATGGATTATGAAAAACTGTTTTTT.

The chain combines TRBV30 with TRBJ1-5; D gene unclear. This CDR3 has 12 residues. V was trimmed by 5 bases and J by 2 bases, leaving 7 bases between them. The germline V gene encodes CDR1 GTSNPN and CDR2 SVGIG (reference sequence). This CDR3 reads CAWGHGNQPQHF. The CDR3 DNA reads as TGTGCCTGGGGGCATGGCAATCAGCCCCAGCATTTT.

The rearrangement joins TRBV18 to TRBJ2-1; 8 nucleotides align to TRBD2. The junction had 15 bases not matched to a gene; V was cut back by 4 bases and J by 10 bases. This CDR3 region has 16 residues. CDR1 is KGHSH and CDR2 is LQKENI in the germline V gene. DNA for the CDR3: TGTGCCAGCTCACAAAGGAAGGCAGCGGGGGCCGGGGAGCAGTTCTTC. Protein product: CASSQRKAAGAGEQFF.

This chain links TRBV5-4 with TRBJ1-1, with a weak D call TRBD1 (5 bases). The CDR3 sequence is 14 residues long. Per the germline V gene, CDR1 is SGHNT and CDR2 is YYREEE (reference sequence). The V gene lost 4 bases and the J gene lost 3 bases, with 13 bases spanning the gap. The CDR3 bases are TGTGCCAGCAGCCCATCGGGGGGGGACACTGAAGCTTTCTTT. Its protein is CASSPSGGDTEAFF. Using reference TRBV5-4 and TRBJ1-1 for the parts outside the CDR3, the full variable domain is ETGVTQSPTHLIKTRGQQVTLRCSSQSGHNTVSWYQQALGQGPQFIFQYYREEENGRGNFPPRFSGLQFPNYSSELNVNALELDDSALYLCASSPSGGDTEAFFGQGTRLTVV.

The chain joins TRBV7-9 to TRBJ1-6; 7 bases agree with TRBD1. Germline loops: CDR1 SEHNR, CDR2 FQNEAQ (reference sequence). J lost 10 bases, V lost 5 bases, and 8 bases had no gene match. The CDR3 totals 14 residues. The CDR3 coding sequence is TGTGCCAGCAGCCCTACAGGGGCCGTATCACCCCTCCACTTT. This gives the protein CASSPTGAVSPLHF.

This sequence joins TRBV6-5 and TRBJ2-1, with 12 bases that match TRBD2. J gave up 3 bases and V 2 bases, and 2 bases lay outside the gene matches. CDR1 MNHEY and CDR2 SVGAGI come from the germline V gene. This CDR3 is 16 amino acids long. CDR3 loop: CASSYGLAGLYNEQFF. CDR3 DNA sequence: TGTGCCAGCAGTTACGGACTAGCGGGACTCTACAATGAGCAGTTCTTC.

The V call is TRBV4-3, the J call TRBJ1-2; unclear D gene. V gave up 0 bases and J gave up 1 base, with 3 bases separating them. Germline V gene data show CDR1 as LGHNA and CDR2 as YSLEER. This CDR3 comprises 13 residues. The CDR3 region is CASSQDNNYGYTF. DNA of the CDR3: TGCGCCAGCAGCCAAGACAATAACTATGGCTACACCTTC.

The chain links TRBV7-9 to TRBJ1-5, with D possibly matching TRBD1 (5 bases). This CDR3 is built from 14 residues. Trimming took 4 bases from V and 3 from J, leaving 10 bases between them. The germline gives CDR1 SEHNR, CDR2 FQNEAQ (reference sequence). For the CDR3, the DNA is TGTGCCAGCAGCTCCTCAGGGTTCAATCAGCCCCAGCATTTT. Translation gives CASSSSGFNQPQHF.

This clone was picked up one time. The V call is TRBV18, the J call TRBJ2-2, with D tentatively TRBD2 (5 bases). The germline CDR1 and CDR2 sequences are KGHSH and LQKENI. The CDR3 contains 16 residues. Trimming left V 3 bases short and J 9 bases short, with 20 bases between. The CDR3 nucleotides are TGTGCCAGCTCACCGGGAGACACCCAACTGGGCCGGGAGCTGTTTTTT. This translates into CASSPGDTQLGRELFF.

The J gene is TRBJ1-2, the V gene TRBV4-1; 10 bases match TRBD1. The CDR3 runs to 15 residues. After removal of 3 bases from V and 8 bases from J, the junction contained 9 bases not matched to a gene. Germline assignment: CDR1 MGHRA and CDR2 YSYEKL. CDR3 sequence: CASSQTGGIGYGYTF. The DNA of the CDR3 is TGCGCCAGCAGCCAGACAGGGGGCATAGGTTACGGCTACACCTTC.

The chain carries TRBV5-1 and TRBJ2-1; 8 bases are a match to TRBD2. Germline CDR1 reads SGHRS; CDR2 reads YFSETQ. The CDR3 has 18 residues. Trimming cost V 1 base and J 1 base; bases outside gene matches: 10. This CDR3 reads CASSLYRGVAGSYNEQFF. DNA of the CDR3: TGCGCCAGCAGCTTGTATCGGGGCGTAGCGGGATCCTACAATGAGCAGTTCTTC.

The CDR3 protein is CASSSGQGGLQGYTF. The CDR3 region has the DNA TGCGCCAGCAGTTCGGGACAGGGGGGACTACAGGGCTACACCTTC. The chain has TRBV5-1 and TRBJ1-2; the match to TRBD1 covers 11 bases. Germline CDR1 is SGHRS and CDR2 is YFSETQ. This CDR3 is built from 15 residues. J was trimmed by 8 bases and V by 5 bases; bases with no gene match: 11.

The chain recombines TRBV7-6 with TRBJ1-5; D ambiguous. CDR1 SGHVS and CDR2 FNYEAQ come from the germline V gene. V was trimmed by 5 bases and J by 3 bases, leaving 14 bases between them. The CDR3 is 15 amino acids. In DNA, the CDR3 is TGTGCCAGCAGCCAAACCTCAGGTCTCAATCAGCCCCAGCATTTT. This codes for CASSQTSGLNQPQHF.

V is TRBV19 and J is TRBJ1-1; TRBD1 matches at 8 bases. Trimming removed 7 bases from V and 1 base from J; junction bases left unmatched: 5. This CDR3 is 14 amino acids long. From germline, CDR1 is LNHDA and CDR2 SQIVND (reference sequence). The CDR3 loop reads CASTRTGPNTEAFF. In nucleotides, the CDR3 is TGTGCCAGTACCAGGACAGGGCCGAACACTGAAGCTTTCTTT.

This sequence joins TRBV19 and TRBJ2-3; 7 bases agree with TRBD2. This CDR3 contains 16 residues. Germline V gene lookup returns CDR1 LNHDA and CDR2 SQIVND (reference sequence). The V gene end was trimmed by 3 bases and the J gene end by 5 bases; junction bases not matched to a gene: 11. The CDR3 nucleotides are TGTGCCAGTAGTATGGAGAGCGGGGCCCTAGGAGATACGCAGTATTTT. Translation gives CASSMESGALGDTQYF.

The chain recombines TRBV18 with TRBJ2-3; D gene uncertain. Germline-derived CDR1 and CDR2 are KGHSH and LQKENI. Trimming shortened V by 3 bases and J by 3 bases, and 7 bases separated the two germline ends. This CDR3 is 13 amino acids long. Written as DNA, the CDR3 is TGTGCCAGCTCACCTCAGAAGACAGATACGCAGTATTTT. Translated: CASSPQKTDTQYF.

The chain joins TRBV5-1 to TRBJ2-2; D may be TRBD2 (5 bases). The germline CDR1 and CDR2 sequences are SGHRS and YFSETQ. Trimming removed 5 bases from V and 3 bases from J, with 8 bases in between. The CDR3 contains 13 residues. Here the CDR3 reads CASRDGDTGELFF. The CDR3 coding sequence is TGCGCCAGCAGGGACGGGGACACCGGGGAGCTGTTTTTT.

The chain combines TRBV7-9 with TRBJ2-3; no reliable D call. V was cut by 4 bases and J by 2 bases, with 4 bases left in between. CDR1 SEHNR and CDR2 FQNEAQ come from the germline V gene (reference sequence). This CDR3 spans 12 amino acids. CDR3 in amino acids: CASSYFTDTQYF. The CDR3 bases are TGTGCCAGCAGCTACTTCACAGATACGCAGTATTTT.

The chain recombines TRBV27 with TRBJ1-1, with unresolved D. CDR1 is MNHEY, CDR2 SMNVEV, per germline (reference sequence). Trimming pared 0 bases from V and 1 base from J, leaving 3 bases between. The CDR3 is 13 amino acids. The CDR3 DNA sequence: TGTGCCAGCAGTTTATCCAGGAACACTGAAGCTTTCTTT. Protein: CASSLSRNTEAFF.